The 24 T cell receptor beta chains reported below all come from one sample, sequenced in a study of CD8 T cells in Susac syndrome. Reverse transcription of about 0.5 to 1 ug RNA used random hexamers. In TCRdb, the immunoSEQ multiplex PCR reads were re-called with MiXCR into one record per CDR3 protein. The sample lists around 170,000 distinct CDR3 sequences; approximately 95% were seen once. The sequencing sample was made of CD8+ T cells from PBMCs. The receptors come from a human donor with Susac syndrome.

The genes are TRBV27 and TRBJ1-2, with a tentative D call TRBD1 (5 bases). This CDR3 comprises 14 residues. The V gene's germline CDR1 is MNHEY and CDR2 SMNVEV (reference sequence). Trimming pared 3 bases from V and 4 bases from J, leaving 12 bases between. For the CDR3, the DNA is TGTGCCAGCAGTTTGTCAGGGAAGGGCTATGGCTACACCTTC. Protein product: CASSLSGKGYGYTF.

The V gene is TRBV5-1, the J gene TRBJ2-7, with 9 bases that match TRBD1. The J segment lost 0 bases and the V segment lost 3 bases, leaving 7 bases of the junction unmatched. Germline V lookup: CDR1 SGHRS, CDR2 YFSETQ. This CDR3 contains 16 residues. The DNA of the CDR3 is TGCGCCAGCAGCTACACGACAGGGGGAAGCTCCTACGAGCAGTACTTC. This translates into CASSYTTGGSSYEQYF.

This clonotype was found once. J is TRBJ1-5 and V is TRBV4-1; D is unresolved. The CDR3 is made up of 13 amino acids. CDR1 is MGHRA and CDR2 is YSYEKL in the germline V gene. With 0 bases removed from V and 3 bases from J, the gap between germline ends came to 3 bases. CDR3: CASSQEFNQPQHF. CDR3 DNA: TGCGCCAGCAGCCAAGAATTCAATCAGCCCCAGCATTTT.

This clonotype was picked up one time. The chain links TRBV7-2 to TRBJ2-7; D may be TRBD2 (5 bases). This CDR3 has 14 residues. With 1 base removed from V and 5 bases from J, the gap between germline ends came to 12 bases. The germline CDR1 and CDR2 sequences are SGHTA and FQGNSA. The CDR3 region is CASSLVGPGNEQYF. The CDR3 DNA follows: TGTGCCAGCAGCTTAGTAGGTCCGGGAAACGAGCAGTACTTC.

The chain couples TRBV4-1 to TRBJ2-1; D perhaps matches TRBD2 (7 bases). Germline-derived CDR1 and CDR2 are MGHRA and YSYEKL. The CDR3 has 14 residues. With 3 bases removed from V and 6 bases from J, the gap between germline ends came to 12 bases. CDR3 amino acids: CASSHRGGANEQFF. The CDR3 region has the DNA TGCGCCAGCAGCCATAGAGGGGGGGCCAATGAGCAGTTCTTC.

The chain joins TRBV3-1 to TRBJ2-7; D call uncertain. V lost 0 bases to trimming and J lost 4 bases, with 4 bases between them. Germline CDR1 is LGHDT and CDR2 is YNNKEL (reference sequence). This CDR3 is 12 amino acids long. CDR3 sequence: CASSQDYYEQYF. In nucleotides, the CDR3 is TGTGCCAGCAGCCAAGACTATTACGAGCAGTACTTC.

The gene calls are TRBV9 and TRBJ2-7; TRBD2 might be the D (6 bases). Germline CDR1 reads SGDLS; CDR2 reads YYNGEE. V was clipped by 1 base and J by 4 bases, with 12 bases between them. The CDR3 consists of 14 residues. DNA of the CDR3: TGTGCCAGCAGCGTATCGGGCGGGATTTACGAGCAGTACTTC. Translated, it gives CASSVSGGIYEQYF.

In this sample, this clonotype turned up once. The rearrangement uses TRBV14 and TRBJ2-1, with D perhaps matching TRBD1 or TRBD2 (5 bases each). The CDR3 has 14 amino acids. Germline CDR1 and CDR2: SGHDN and FVKESK. Trimming took 1 base from V and 6 from J, leaving 10 bases between them. The CDR3 spells CASSQVPGRNEQFF. CDR3 in DNA: TGTGCCAGCAGCCAAGTGCCGGGGCGCAATGAGCAGTTCTTC.

V usage is TRBV20-1 and J usage is TRBJ2-1; 11 nucleotides align to TRBD1. The germline CDR1 and CDR2 sequences are DFQATT and SNEGSKA (reference sequence). The junction had 8 bases not matched to a gene; V was cut back by 6 bases and J by 7 bases. The CDR3 has 14 amino acids. CDR3 residues: CSAYRDRGDNEQFF. In DNA form, the CDR3 reads TGCAGTGCCTATCGGGACAGGGGGGATAATGAGCAGTTCTTC.

The V and J genes are TRBV6-6 and TRBJ1-1; 10 nucleotides line up with TRBD1. With V trimmed by 7 bases and J by 6 bases, 5 bases remained unmatched. Germline CDR1 MNHNY, CDR2 SVGAGI (reference sequence). The CDR3 consists of 13 residues. The CDR3: CASTLGTGAEAFF. The DNA for the CDR3 is TGTGCCAGCACCCTTGGGACAGGGGCTGAAGCTTTCTTT.

CDR3: CASSQAGTSGETQYF. In DNA form, the CDR3 reads TGTGCCAGCAGCCAAGCGGGGACTAGCGGGGAGACCCAGTACTTC. The chain uses TRBV3-1 and TRBJ2-5; 12 bases agree with TRBD2. In germline, CDR1 is LGHDT, CDR2 YNNKEL (reference sequence). Trimming at V came to 1 base and at J to 5 bases, leaving 2 bases not matched to a gene. The CDR3 sequence is 15 residues long.

The genes are TRBV12-3 or TRBV12-4 and TRBJ2-7, with 9 bases that match TRBD2. The CDR3 sequence is 13 residues long. V dropped 7 bases and J dropped 3; count of bases not matched to a gene: 4. CDR3 in amino acids: CASTRGGIYEQYF. In nucleotides, the CDR3 is TGTGCCAGCACGCGGGGGGGCATCTACGAGCAGTACTTC.

The V and J genes are TRBV12-3 or TRBV12-4 and TRBJ2-5, with D uncertain. Trimming left V 0 bases short and J 3 bases short, with 8 bases between. This CDR3 has 14 residues. The CDR3 spells CASSLANSEETQYF. The CDR3 nucleotides are TGTGCCAGCAGTTTAGCGAACAGTGAAGAGACCCAGTACTTC.

This clonotype was recorded once. J is TRBJ2-7 and V is TRBV9, with D unclear. CDR3 size: 14 residues. In germline, CDR1 is SGDLS, CDR2 YYNGEE. The ends were cut back, 2 bases at V and 2 bases at J, with 11 bases in the middle. The DNA of the CDR3 is TGTGCCAGCAGCGTGAGTTCGGGTCCCTACGAGCAGTACTTC. Its translation is CASSVSSGPYEQYF.

This chain joins TRBV27 and TRBJ1-2; 8 nucleotides align to TRBD1. The CDR3 has 14 amino acids. Losses at the gene ends were 6 bases for V and 1 base for J; bases not matched to a gene: 4. CDR1 MNHEY and CDR2 SMNVEV come from the germline V gene (reference sequence). The CDR3 DNA reads as TGTGCCAGCAGCAGGGGGCAGGATAACTATGGCTACACCTTC. This codes for CASSRGQDNYGYTF.

The gene calls are TRBV2 and TRBJ2-1; 13 nucleotides match TRBD2. There are 15 residues in the CDR3. V lost 6 bases, J lost 7 bases, and 6 bases stayed unmatched. Per germline, CDR1 SNHLY and CDR2 FYNNEI. The CDR3 DNA reads as TGTGCCAGCAGCCCCGGGACTAGCGGGAATAATGAGCAGTTCTTC. Translating gives CASSPGTSGNNEQFF.

The CDR3 nucleotides read TGTGCCAGCAGTTTATACGGGGTTAGCAATCAGCCCCAGCATTTT. This gives the protein CASSLYGVSNQPQHF. The chain recombines TRBV27 with TRBJ1-5; no definite D call. This CDR3 has 15 amino acids. The V end lost 1 base, the J end lost 0 bases, and 7 bases lay between the germline ends. Germline V gene data show CDR1 as MNHEY and CDR2 as SMNVEV (reference sequence).

V is TRBV29-1 and J is TRBJ2-3; D is unresolved. This CDR3 comprises 12 residues. Trimming stripped 6 bases from V and 3 bases from J, with 10 bases between. The germline V gene encodes CDR1 SQVTM and CDR2 ANQGSEA. CDR3 in DNA: TGCAGCGTCATAACTTCTACAGATACGCAGTATTTT. This codes for CSVITSTDTQYF.

The rearrangement links TRBV4-1 to TRBJ2-1; TRBD1 is a possible D gene (6 bases). This CDR3 region has 18 residues. V shed 1 base and J shed 5 bases, with 21 bases lying between them. Germline CDR1 and CDR2: MGHRA and YSYEKL. CDR3 nucleotides: TGCGCCAGCAGCCAAGTATTGGGGGCTCCGGCACGTAACAATGAGCAGTTCTTC. This sequence encodes CASSQVLGAPARNNEQFF.

This clonotype has a single count. This chain uses TRBV20-1 with TRBJ2-1; 7 bases map to TRBD2. From germline, CDR1 is DFQATT and CDR2 SNEGSKA (reference sequence). The junction had 10 bases not matched to a gene; V was cut back by 5 bases and J by 3 bases. The CDR3 is 15 amino acids. The CDR3 nucleotides read TGCAGTGCTGAAGTTATAGGGGACTACTACAATGAGCAGTTCTTC. Residues: CSAEVIGDYYNEQFF.

The chain combines TRBV23-1 with TRBJ2-7, with D unclear. TRBV23-1 is an open reading frame whose function is uncertain. The CDR3 runs to 13 residues. V lost 8 bases and J 0 bases, leaving 11 bases between the germline ends. CDR3 bases: TGCGCCAGCCCTCTGTCCAGCTCCTACGAGCAGTACTTC. It codes for CASPLSSSYEQYF.

This sequence joins TRBV4-1 and TRBJ2-1, with D possibly being TRBD2 (5 bases). The CDR3 length is 13 residues. The V and J ends lost 0 bases and 9 bases respectively, with 9 bases between them. Germline values: CDR1 MGHRA, CDR2 YSYEKL. CDR3 DNA: TGCGCCAGCAGCCAAGAAGGAGGCGGTGAGCAGTTCTTC. Translating it yields CASSQEGGGEQFF.

J is TRBJ2-5 and V is TRBV11-1; TRBD2 aligns across 10 bases. The V segment lost 11 bases and the J segment 6 bases; nucleotides outside the gene matches: 12. Per the germline V gene, CDR1 is SGHAT and CDR2 is FQDESV (reference sequence). This CDR3 is 14 amino acids long. DNA of the CDR3: TGTGCCTCAACGGGACTAGCGAGCTCAAAGACCCAGTACTTC. Its translation: CASTGLASSKTQYF.

The V gene is TRBV27, the J gene TRBJ2-7, with D perhaps given as TRBD1 or TRBD2 (5 bases each). The germline CDR1 and CDR2 sequences are MNHEY and SMNVEV (reference sequence). The V end was cut by 5 bases, the J end by 4 bases, with 15 bases between. The CDR3 sequence is 14 residues long. The CDR3 loop is CASSARDDYYEQYF. The CDR3, as DNA: TGTGCCAGCAGTGCCCGGGACGATTATTACGAGCAGTACTTC.